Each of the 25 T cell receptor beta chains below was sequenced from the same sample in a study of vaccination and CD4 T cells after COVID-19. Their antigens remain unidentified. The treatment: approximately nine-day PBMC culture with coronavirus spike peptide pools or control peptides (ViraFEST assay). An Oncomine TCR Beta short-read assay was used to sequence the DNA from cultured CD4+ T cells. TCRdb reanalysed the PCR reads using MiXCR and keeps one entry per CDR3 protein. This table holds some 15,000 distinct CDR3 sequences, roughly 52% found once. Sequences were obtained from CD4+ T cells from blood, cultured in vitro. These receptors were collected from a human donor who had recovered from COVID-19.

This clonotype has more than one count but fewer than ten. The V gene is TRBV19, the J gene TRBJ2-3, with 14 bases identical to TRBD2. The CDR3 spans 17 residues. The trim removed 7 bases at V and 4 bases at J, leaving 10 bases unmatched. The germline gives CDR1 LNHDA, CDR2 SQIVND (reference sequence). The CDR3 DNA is TGTGCCAGTACCGACAAGCCGGGACTAGCGGGGGCAGATACGCAGTATTTT. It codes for CASTDKPGLAGADTQYF.

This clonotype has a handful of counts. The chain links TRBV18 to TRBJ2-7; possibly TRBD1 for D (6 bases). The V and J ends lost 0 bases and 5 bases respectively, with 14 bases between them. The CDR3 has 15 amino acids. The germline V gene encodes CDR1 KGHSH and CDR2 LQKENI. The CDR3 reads CASSPPAGQLDEQYF. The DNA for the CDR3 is TGTGCCAGCTCACCACCTGCCGGACAGCTGGACGAGCAGTACTTC.

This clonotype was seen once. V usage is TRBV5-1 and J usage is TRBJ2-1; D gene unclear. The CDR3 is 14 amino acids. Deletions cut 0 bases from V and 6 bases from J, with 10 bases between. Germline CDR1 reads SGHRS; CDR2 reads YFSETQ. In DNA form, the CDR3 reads TGCGCCAGCAGCTTGGGTGGGTGGAGCAATGAGCAGTTCTTC. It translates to CASSLGGWSNEQFF.

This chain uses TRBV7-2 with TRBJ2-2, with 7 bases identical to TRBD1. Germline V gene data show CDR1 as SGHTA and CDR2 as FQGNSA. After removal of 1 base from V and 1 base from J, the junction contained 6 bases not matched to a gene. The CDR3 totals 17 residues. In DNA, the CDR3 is TGTGCCAGCAGCTTAGGAGCCAGGGGGAGGAACACCGGGGAGCTGTTTTTT. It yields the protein CASSLGARGRNTGELFF.

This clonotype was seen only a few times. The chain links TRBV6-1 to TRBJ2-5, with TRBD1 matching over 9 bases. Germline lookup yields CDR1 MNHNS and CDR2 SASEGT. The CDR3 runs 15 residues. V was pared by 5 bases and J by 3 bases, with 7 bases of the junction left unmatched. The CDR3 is CASSRPGQGKETQYF. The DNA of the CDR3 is TGTGCCAGCAGTCGCCCGGGACAGGGAAAAGAGACCCAGTACTTC.

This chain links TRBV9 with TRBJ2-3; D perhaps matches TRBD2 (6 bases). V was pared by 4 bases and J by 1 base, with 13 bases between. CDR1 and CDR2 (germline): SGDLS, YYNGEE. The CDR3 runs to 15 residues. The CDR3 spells CASSKMGGGTDTQYF. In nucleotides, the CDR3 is TGTGCCAGCAGCAAGATGGGGGGAGGCACAGATACGCAGTATTTT.

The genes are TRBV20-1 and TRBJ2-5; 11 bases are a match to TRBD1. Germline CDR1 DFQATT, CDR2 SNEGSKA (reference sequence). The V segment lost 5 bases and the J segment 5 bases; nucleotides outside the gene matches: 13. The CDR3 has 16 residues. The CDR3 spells CSAPNPRTGGLETQYF. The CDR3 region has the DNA TGCAGTGCTCCGAACCCCCGGACAGGGGGCCTGGAGACCCAGTACTTC.

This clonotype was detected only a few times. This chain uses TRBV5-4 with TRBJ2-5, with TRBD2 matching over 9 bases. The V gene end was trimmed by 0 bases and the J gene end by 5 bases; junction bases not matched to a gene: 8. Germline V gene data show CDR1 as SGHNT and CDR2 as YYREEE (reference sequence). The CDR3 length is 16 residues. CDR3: CASSLAARGGWETQYF. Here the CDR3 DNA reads TGTGCCAGCAGCTTGGCGGCGCGGGGGGGCTGGGAGACCCAGTACTTC.

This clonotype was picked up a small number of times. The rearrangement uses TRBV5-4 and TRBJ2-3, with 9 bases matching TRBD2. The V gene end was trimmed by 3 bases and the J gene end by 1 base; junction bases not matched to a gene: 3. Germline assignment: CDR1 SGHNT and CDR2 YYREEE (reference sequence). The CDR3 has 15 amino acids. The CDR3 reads CASSSWTSGTDTQYF. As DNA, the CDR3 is TGTGCCAGCAGCTCTTGGACTAGCGGCACAGATACGCAGTATTTT.

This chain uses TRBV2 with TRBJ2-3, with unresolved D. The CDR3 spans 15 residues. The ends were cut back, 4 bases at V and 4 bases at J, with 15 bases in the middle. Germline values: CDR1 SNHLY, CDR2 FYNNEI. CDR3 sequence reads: CASSGQPSSADTQYF. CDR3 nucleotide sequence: TGTGCCAGCAGTGGCCAGCCTTCTTCCGCAGATACGCAGTATTTT.

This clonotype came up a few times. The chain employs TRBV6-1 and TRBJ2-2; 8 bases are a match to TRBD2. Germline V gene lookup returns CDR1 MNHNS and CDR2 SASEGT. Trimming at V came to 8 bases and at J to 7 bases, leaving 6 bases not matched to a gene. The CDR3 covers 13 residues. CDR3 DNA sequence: TGTGCCAGCCTGCGCGGGGGGATCGGGGAGCTGTTTTTT. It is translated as CASLRGGIGELFF.

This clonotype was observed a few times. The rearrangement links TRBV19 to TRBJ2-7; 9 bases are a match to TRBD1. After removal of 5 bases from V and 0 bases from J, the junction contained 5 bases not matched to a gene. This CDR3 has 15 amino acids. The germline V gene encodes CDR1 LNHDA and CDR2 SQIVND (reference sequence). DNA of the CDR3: TGTGCCAGTAGTCTAACGACAGGGGGCTCCTACGAGCAGTACTTC. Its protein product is CASSLTTGGSYEQYF.

In DNA, the CDR3 is TGTGCCAGTAGTATAGATCGGTTGCCAGAGGGCTACACCTTC. It encodes CASSIDRLPEGYTF. This chain connects TRBV19 to TRBJ1-2, with D uncertain. The CDR3 is made up of 14 amino acids. With 0 bases removed from V and 8 bases from J, the gap between germline ends came to 13 bases. Looked up from germline, CDR1 is LNHDA and CDR2 is SQIVND (reference sequence). The variable domain in full, completed from reference TRBV19 and TRBJ1-2, reads DGGITQSPKYLFRKEGQNVTLSCEQNLNHDAMYWYRQDPGQGLRLIYYSQIVNDFQKGDIAEGYSVSREKKESFPLTVTSAQKNPTAFYLCASSIDRLPEGYTFGSGTRLTVV.

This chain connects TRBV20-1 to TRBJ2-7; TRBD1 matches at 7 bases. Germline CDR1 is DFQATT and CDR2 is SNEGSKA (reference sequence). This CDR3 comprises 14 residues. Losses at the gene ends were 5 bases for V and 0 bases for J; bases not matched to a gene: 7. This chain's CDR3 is CSASNRGNSYEQYF. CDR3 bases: TGCAGTGCTTCCAACAGGGGCAACTCCTACGAGCAGTACTTC.

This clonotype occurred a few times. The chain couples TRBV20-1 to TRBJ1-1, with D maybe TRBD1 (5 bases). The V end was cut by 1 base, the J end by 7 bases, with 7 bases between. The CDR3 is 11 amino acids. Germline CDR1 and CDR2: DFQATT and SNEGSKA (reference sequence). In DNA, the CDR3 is TGCAGTGCTAGAGGGCAGGGTGAAGCTTTCTTT. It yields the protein CSARGQGEAFF.

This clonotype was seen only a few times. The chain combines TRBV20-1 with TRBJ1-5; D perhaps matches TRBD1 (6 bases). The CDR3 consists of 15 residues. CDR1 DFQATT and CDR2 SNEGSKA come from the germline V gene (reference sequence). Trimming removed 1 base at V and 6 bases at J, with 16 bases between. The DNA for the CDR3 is TGCAGTGCTAGAGTTATTACGGGGGGCGGTCAGCCCCAGCATTTT. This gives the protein CSARVITGGGQPQHF.

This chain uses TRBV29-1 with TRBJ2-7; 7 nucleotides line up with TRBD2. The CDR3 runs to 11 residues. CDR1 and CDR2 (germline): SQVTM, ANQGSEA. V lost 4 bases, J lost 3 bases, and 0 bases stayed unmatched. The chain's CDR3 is CSVGGGYEQYF. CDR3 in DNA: TGCAGCGTTGGGGGGGGCTACGAGCAGTACTTC.

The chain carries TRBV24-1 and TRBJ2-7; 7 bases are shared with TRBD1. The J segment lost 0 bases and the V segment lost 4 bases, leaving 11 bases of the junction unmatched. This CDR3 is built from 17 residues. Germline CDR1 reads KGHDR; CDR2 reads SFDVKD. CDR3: CATSDGRTGRSSYEQYF. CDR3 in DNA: TGTGCCACCAGTGACGGCCGGACAGGTCGCAGCTCCTACGAGCAGTACTTC.

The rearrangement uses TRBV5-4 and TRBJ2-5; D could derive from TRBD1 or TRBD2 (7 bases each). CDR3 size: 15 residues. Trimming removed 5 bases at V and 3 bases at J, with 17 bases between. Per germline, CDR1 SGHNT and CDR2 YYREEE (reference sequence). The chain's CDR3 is CASRPGGGGEETQYF. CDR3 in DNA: TGTGCCAGCAGGCCAGGGGGGGGCGGCGAAGAGACCCAGTACTTC. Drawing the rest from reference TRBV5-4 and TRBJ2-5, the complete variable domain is ETGVTQSPTHLIKTRGQQVTLRCSSQSGHNTVSWYQQALGQGPQFIFQYYREEENGRGNFPPRFSGLQFPNYSSELNVNALELDDSALYLCASRPGGGGEETQYFGPGTRLLVL.

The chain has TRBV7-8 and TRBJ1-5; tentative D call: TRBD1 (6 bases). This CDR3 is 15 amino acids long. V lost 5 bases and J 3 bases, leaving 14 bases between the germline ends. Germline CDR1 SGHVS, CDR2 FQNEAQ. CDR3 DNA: TGTGCCAGCAGCCTAACGCGGGACACCAATCAGCCCCAGCATTTT. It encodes CASSLTRDTNQPQHF. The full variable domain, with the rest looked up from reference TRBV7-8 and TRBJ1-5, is GAGVSQSPRYKVAKRGQDVALRCDPISGHVSLFWYQQALGQGPEFLTYFQNEAQLDKSGLPSDRFFAERPEGSVSTLKIQRTQQEDSAVYLCASSLTRDTNQPQHFGDGTRLSIL.

CDR3: CSARDPGAQEGYTF. For the CDR3, the DNA is TGCAGTGCTAGAGACCCAGGGGCACAGGAGGGCTACACCTTC. The chain employs TRBV20-1 and TRBJ1-2; a weak D match, TRBD1 (6 bases). V was pared by 0 bases and J by 8 bases, with 16 bases between. Germline loops: CDR1 DFQATT, CDR2 SNEGSKA (reference sequence). The CDR3 spans 14 residues.

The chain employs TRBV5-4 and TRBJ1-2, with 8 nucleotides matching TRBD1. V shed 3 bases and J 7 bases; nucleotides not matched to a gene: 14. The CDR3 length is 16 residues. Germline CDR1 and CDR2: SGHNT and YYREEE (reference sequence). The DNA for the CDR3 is TGTGCCAGCAGCTACCCCCCGGGACAGGAGGATCGTGGCTACACCTTC. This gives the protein CASSYPPGQEDRGYTF.

The CDR3 DNA reads as TGCAGTGCTCAAAACTCCGTAGCGGGAGTAGAGGAGCAGTACTTC. Residues: CSAQNSVAGVEEQYF. The rearrangement uses TRBV20-1 and TRBJ2-7; the match to TRBD2 covers 9 bases. The V and J ends lost 5 bases and 7 bases, in that order; junction bases with no gene match: 15. Germline CDR1 and CDR2: DFQATT and SNEGSKA (reference sequence). The CDR3 spans 15 residues.

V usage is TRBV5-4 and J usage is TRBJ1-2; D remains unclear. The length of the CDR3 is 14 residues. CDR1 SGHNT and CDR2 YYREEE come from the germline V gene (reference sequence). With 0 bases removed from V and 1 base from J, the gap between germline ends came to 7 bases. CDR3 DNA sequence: TGTGCCAGCAGCTTGGACCCAAGTAACTATGGCTACACCTTC. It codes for CASSLDPSNYGYTF. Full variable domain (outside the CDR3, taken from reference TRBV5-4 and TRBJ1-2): ETGVTQSPTHLIKTRGQQVTLRCSSQSGHNTVSWYQQALGQGPQFIFQYYREEENGRGNFPPRFSGLQFPNYSSELNVNALELDDSALYLCASSLDPSNYGYTFGSGTRLTVV.

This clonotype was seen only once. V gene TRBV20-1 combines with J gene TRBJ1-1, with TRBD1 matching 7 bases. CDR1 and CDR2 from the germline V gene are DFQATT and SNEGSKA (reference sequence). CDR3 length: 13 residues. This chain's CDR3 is CSPVRGMNTEAFF. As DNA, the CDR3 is TGCAGCCCAGTCAGGGGGATGAACACTGAAGCTTTCTTT.